Shown below are 8 T cell receptor beta chains from a single sample sequenced in a study of T cell repertoires in cytomegalovirus infection. TCRdb re-called the reads through MiXCR, storing one row per CDR3 protein. The sample has approximately 500,000 distinct CDR3 sequences, around a quarter seen once. Sequencing was done on a sample of PBMCs. All receptors derive from a human donor in good health (CMV status not recorded). Some clones in this sample may be carry-over from other donors' samples.

The chain combines TRBV20-1 with TRBJ1-1, with a possible D match to TRBD1 (5 bases). V was shortened by 1 base and J by 0 bases, with 9 bases between the two germline ends. This CDR3 is built from 14 residues. Germline CDR1 reads DFQATT; CDR2 reads SNEGSKA (reference sequence). CDR3 sequence: CSARAPTVNTEAFF. The CDR3 DNA reads as TGCAGTGCTAGAGCTCCGACAGTGAACACTGAAGCTTTCTTT.

This clonotype has only a few counts. J is TRBJ2-7 and V is TRBV7-2; 8 positions agree with TRBD2. The V and J ends lost 5 bases and 2 bases, in that order; junction bases with no gene match: 8. The CDR3 is made up of 15 amino acids. Germline-derived CDR1 and CDR2 are SGHTA and FQGNSA. This CDR3 is CASSPTSGAAYEQYV. The CDR3 coding sequence is TGTGCCAGCAGCCCCACTAGCGGAGCCGCCTACGAGCAGTACGTC.

The sample holds a few counts of this clonotype. This sequence joins TRBV12-3 or TRBV12-4 and TRBJ2-7; 16 bases fit TRBD2. CDR3 size: 15 residues. V gave up 6 bases and J gave up 4 bases; unmatched junction bases: 3. CDR3 nucleotide sequence: TGTGCCAGCAGCCCGGGACTAGCGGGAGGGTACGAGCAGTACGTC. Amino acids: CASSPGLAGGYEQYV.

This clonotype was detected only a few times. The chain carries TRBV7-8 and TRBJ2-4, with unresolved D. This CDR3 contains 16 residues. Germline V gene lookup returns CDR1 SGHVS and CDR2 FQNEAQ. V lost 5 bases, J lost 5 bases, and 19 bases lay in between. The CDR3 sequence is CASSVRAGVGENIQYF. The CDR3 nucleotides are TGTGCCAGCAGCGTCCGGGCCGGCGTTGGGGAAAACATTCAGTACTTC.

The table lists this clonotype with a few counts. This chain connects TRBV12-3 or TRBV12-4 to TRBJ2-7, with 11 bases fitting TRBD2. Trimming at V came to 8 bases and at J to 4 bases, leaving 13 bases not matched to a gene. CDR3 length: 16 residues. The CDR3: CASLKQLAGERYEQYV. The CDR3 bases are TGTGCCAGCCTCAAACAACTAGCGGGGGAGAGGTACGAGCAGTACGTC.

The chain combines TRBV5-1 with TRBJ2-1; a possible D gene is TRBD2 (6 bases). This CDR3 has 15 amino acids. Germline V gene lookup returns CDR1 SGHRS and CDR2 YFSETQ. The V end was cut by 3 bases, the J end by 9 bases, with 19 bases between. The CDR3 loop is CASSSNGGIGGEQFF. The CDR3 DNA reads TGCGCCAGCAGCTCAAATGGGGGGATCGGGGGTGAGCAGTTCTTC.

V gene TRBV6-1 combines with J gene TRBJ1-1, with D possibly matching TRBD1 (6 bases). The CDR3 totals 16 residues. The germline V and J ends were trimmed by 6 bases and 5 bases, with 22 bases remaining between them. Germline V gives CDR1 MNHNS, CDR2 SASEGT. The CDR3 DNA reads as TGTGCCAGCAGCCTTCAGTCACCCACTCAGGGGACTGAAGCTTTCTTT. It specifies CASSLQSPTQGTEAFF.

The rearrangement uses TRBV3-1 and TRBJ1-1; no clear D gene. The CDR3 extends over 13 amino acids. Germline V CDR1 and CDR2: LGHDT, YNNKEL (reference sequence). Between the trimmed V and J ends, which lost 1 base and 3 bases, there was a span of 6 bases. The CDR3, as DNA: TGTGCCAGCAGCCAAGGACAACACACTGAAGCTTTCTTT. Encoded protein: CASSQGQHTEAFF.